The 29 T cell receptor beta chains reported below all come from one sample, sequenced in a study of blood T cell repertoires in COVID-19. Profiled with immunoSEQ multiplex PCR; TCRdb holds only in-frame clones, not every one. The repertoire holds 110,000 or so clones, with 75% to 90% as singletons. The sample was peripheral blood. Every receptor here comes from a woman in her 50s with acute or convalescent COVID-19.

The chain employs TRBV3-1 (or the pseudogene TRBV3-2) and TRBJ2-1, with 14 bases aligning to TRBD2. Unmatched junction bases numbered 6, after V lost 1 base and J lost 7 bases. The germline gives CDR1 LGHDT, CDR2 YNNKEL (reference sequence). The CDR3 covers 17 residues. The DNA for the CDR3 is TGTGCCAGCAGCCAAGGGGGACTAGCGGGAGAGGTAAATGAGCAGTTCTTC. Protein product: CASSQGGLAGEVNEQFF.

The V and J genes are TRBV24-1 and TRBJ2-1, with D perhaps matching TRBD2 (7 bases). The CDR3 contains 15 residues. CDR1 is KGHDR and CDR2 is SFDVKD in the germline V gene. V shed 3 bases and J shed 10 bases, with 18 bases lying between them. The CDR3 loop is CATSDTGGLEKEQFF. The CDR3 region has the DNA TGTGCCACCAGTGATACGGGGGGCCTAGAAAAAGAGCAGTTCTTC.

The chain couples TRBV5-3 to TRBJ2-7, with a weak D call TRBD1 (6 bases). TRBV5-3 is known as an ORF, though its function is uncertain. CDR3 length: 16 residues. V dropped 0 bases and J dropped 4 bases, with 17 bases sitting between them. For the CDR3, the DNA is TGTGCCAGAAGCTTGGGACAGGTCCCCCTGGGATACGAGCAGTACTTC. Translation: CARSLGQVPLGYEQYF.

This chain uses TRBV10-3 with TRBJ1-1, with D unresolved. V lost 6 bases to trimming and J lost 5 bases, with 13 bases between them. This CDR3 contains 13 residues. The germline V gene has CDR1 ENHRY and CDR2 SYGVKD. CDR3 sequence: CAIRGGRDTEAFF. For the CDR3, the DNA is TGTGCCATCAGGGGAGGGAGAGATACTGAAGCTTTCTTT.

This sequence joins TRBV7-9 and TRBJ1-3; D is unclear. Germline-derived CDR1 and CDR2 are SEHNR and FQNEAQ (reference sequence). This CDR3 is 14 amino acids long. Trimming took off 8 bases at V and 0 bases at J, with 11 bases between the two ends. The CDR3 region is CASPRENSGNTIYF. In DNA form, the CDR3 reads TGTGCCAGCCCGAGGGAAAACTCTGGAAACACCATATATTTT.

The rearrangement links TRBV30 to TRBJ2-3, with TRBD2 matching over 13 bases. Germline V gene data show CDR1 as GTSNPN and CDR2 as SVGIG (reference sequence). The V segment lost 4 bases and the J segment 1 base; nucleotides outside the gene matches: 5. CDR3 length equals 16 residues. The CDR3 sequence is CAWTSGLAGGTDTQYF. DNA of the CDR3: TGTGCCTGGACCTCCGGACTAGCGGGGGGCACAGATACGCAGTATTTT.

This sequence joins TRBV14 and TRBJ2-3; the D gene is possibly TRBD2 (5 bases). The CDR3 length is 16 residues. From germline, CDR1 is SGHDN and CDR2 FVKESK. Between the trimmed V and J ends, which lost 2 bases and 0 bases, there was a span of 12 bases. The CDR3: CASSQLGTGSTDTQYF. CDR3 nucleotides: TGTGCCAGCAGCCAACTCGGCACGGGAAGCACAGATACGCAGTATTTT.

J is TRBJ1-3 and V is TRBV6-5; 7 bases fit TRBD1. V lost 7 bases and J lost 1; bases outside the gene matches: 4. The CDR3 is 14 residues long. CDR1 MNHEY and CDR2 SVGAGI come from the germline V gene. This CDR3 reads CASTNRGSGNTIYF. The CDR3 DNA sequence: TGTGCCAGCACCAACAGGGGTTCTGGAAACACCATATATTTT.

The V call is TRBV28, the J call TRBJ1-5; 9 bases map to TRBD1. This CDR3 is built from 15 residues. Trimming cost V 5 bases and J 4 bases; bases outside gene matches: 6. CDR1 and CDR2 from the germline V gene are MDHEN and SYDVKM. This CDR3 is CASSAGGTGNQPQHF. The CDR3 nucleotides are TGTGCCAGCAGTGCCGGGGGGACAGGGAATCAGCCCCAGCATTTT.

This clone occurred once. The V and J genes are TRBV28 and TRBJ1-4; D possibly corresponds to TRBD1 (5 bases). Germline CDR1 reads MDHEN; CDR2 reads SYDVKM. CDR3 size: 17 residues. Deletions cut 5 bases from V and 1 base from J, with 17 bases between. The CDR3 protein is CASSPYSGRGTNEKLFF. DNA for the CDR3: TGTGCCAGCAGTCCCTATTCGGGTAGGGGAACTAATGAAAAACTGTTTTTT. The whole variable domain, filled in from reference TRBV28 and TRBJ1-4, reads DVKVTQSSRYLVKRTGEKVFLECVQDMDHENMFWYRQDPGLGLRLIYFSYDVKMKEKGDIPEGYSVSREKKERFSLILESASTNQTSMYLCASSPYSGRGTNEKLFFGSGTQLSVL.

On this clone: Germline and junction disagree at one end, which may indicate a read error. V and J are TRBV7-7 and TRBJ2-2; tentatively, D is TRBD1 (6 bases). Germline V CDR1 and CDR2: SSHAT, FNYEAQ (reference sequence). The CDR3 totals 13 residues. CDR3 bases: TGTGCTAGCAGCCCCAACAGGGTCGGGGAGCTGTTTTTT. Its translation is CASSPNRVGELFF.

The chain carries TRBV2 and TRBJ1-5, with D tentatively TRBD1 (5 bases). Per the germline V gene, CDR1 is SNHLY and CDR2 is FYNNEI. The CDR3 runs to 14 residues. Trimming shortened V by 8 bases and J by 1 base, and 12 bases separated the two germline ends. CDR3 amino acids: CASSLRGSNQPQHF. The CDR3 region has the DNA TGTGCCAGCTCTCTACGGGGGAGCAATCAGCCCCAGCATTTT.

This rearrangement joins TRBV19 to TRBJ2-5, with TRBD1 matching over 8 bases. The V gene's germline CDR1 is LNHDA and CDR2 SQIVND (reference sequence). V dropped 6 bases and J dropped 5; count of bases not matched to a gene: 5. The CDR3 has 13 residues. CDR3 sequence (DNA): TGTGCCAGTAGAGACAGGGGTAGGGAGACCCAGTACTTC. Protein product: CASRDRGRETQYF.

The V gene is TRBV28, the J gene TRBJ1-2; a possible D gene is TRBD1 (5 bases). Germline values: CDR1 MDHEN, CDR2 SYDVKM. This CDR3 is 14 amino acids long. The V gene lost 2 bases and the J gene lost 1 base, with 8 bases spanning the gap. Here the CDR3 DNA reads TGTGCCAGCAGTTTACCCAGGGTTAACTATGGCTACACCTTC. Protein: CASSLPRVNYGYTF.

The DNA for the CDR3 is TGCAGCGTTGAACGGGGGTCTGAAGCTTTCTTT. This gives the protein CSVERGSEAFF. The chain uses TRBV29-1 and TRBJ1-1; a possible D gene is TRBD1 (5 bases). This CDR3 has 11 amino acids. The germline gives CDR1 SQVTM, CDR2 ANQGSEA. The V and J ends lost 2 bases and 6 bases respectively, with 7 bases between them.

The V call is TRBV27, the J call TRBJ1-4; D not certain. This CDR3 comprises 12 residues. V shed 1 base and J shed 7 bases, with 4 bases lying between them. Germline assignment: CDR1 MNHEY and CDR2 SMNVEV (reference sequence). The CDR3 coding sequence is TGTGCCAGCAGTTTATTATTTGAAAAACTGTTTTTT. Translation: CASSLLFEKLFF.

J is TRBJ1-2 and V is TRBV28; 11 bases agree with TRBD1. The germline V gene has CDR1 MDHEN and CDR2 SYDVKM. Germline trimming cut 6 bases from V and 7 bases from J; bases unmatched to any gene: 7. This CDR3 spans 14 amino acids. This chain's CDR3 is CASSRTGGEVGYTF. The CDR3 nucleotides read TGTGCCAGCAGCAGGACAGGGGGCGAAGTTGGCTACACCTTC.

V usage is TRBV18 and J usage is TRBJ1-6, with 9 positions matching TRBD1. The V gene's germline CDR1 is KGHSH and CDR2 LQKENI. CDR3 size: 17 residues. The V and J ends lost 1 base and 7 bases, in that order; junction bases with no gene match: 8. Here the CDR3 DNA reads TGTGCCAGCTCACCACGAGTACAGGGGGCAGGCAATTCACCCCTCCACTTT. It is translated as CASSPRVQGAGNSPLHF.

The chain recombines TRBV27 with TRBJ2-7; D may be TRBD1 (5 bases). The V gene's germline CDR1 is MNHEY and CDR2 SMNVEV (reference sequence). The CDR3 extends over 11 amino acids. Here the CDR3 reads CGYRNTYEQYF. CDR3 DNA sequence: TGTGGCTACAGGAATACCTACGAGCAGTACTTC.

J is TRBJ1-1 and V is TRBV19; D not resolved. The V end lost 7 bases, the J end lost 1 base, and 4 bases lay between the germline ends. Germline V gene sequence: CDR1 LNHDA, CDR2 SQIVND (reference sequence). CDR3 length: 11 residues. DNA for the CDR3: TGTGCCAGTATTAGGAACACTGAAGCTTTCTTT. Translated, it gives CASIRNTEAFF.

DNA for the CDR3: TGTGCCAGCCGGAGGACAGGGGGCTATGGCTACACCTTC. Its protein is CASRRTGGYGYTF. The chain joins TRBV6-5 to TRBJ1-2; 10 bases are shared with TRBD1. V was clipped by 8 bases and J by 4 bases; unmatched bases: 4. The CDR3 is made up of 13 amino acids. Germline V gene sequence: CDR1 MNHEY, CDR2 SVGAGI.

The chain has TRBV29-1 and TRBJ2-7; TRBD1 agrees at 7 bases. The V and J ends lost 1 base and 4 bases, in that order; junction bases with no gene match: 7. This CDR3 is 14 amino acids long. Germline V CDR1 and CDR2: SQVTM, ANQGSEA. CDR3 sequence (DNA): TGCAGCGTTGAAGGGAAAGGGGGCAGTTACGAGCAGTACTTC. It yields the protein CSVEGKGGSYEQYF.

This clone was seen only once. The chain couples TRBV7-2 to TRBJ2-1, with D perhaps TRBD1 (5 bases). The CDR3 has 11 amino acids. Germline loops: CDR1 SGHTA, CDR2 FQGNSA. Deletions cut 5 bases from V and 10 bases from J, with 9 bases between. This chain's CDR3 is CASSQGIEQFF. The DNA for the CDR3 is TGTGCCAGCAGCCAGGGAATCGAGCAGTTCTTC.

The chain uses TRBV20-1 and TRBJ2-7; D not resolved. CDR1 and CDR2 from the germline V gene are DFQATT and SNEGSKA (reference sequence). CDR3 length equals 11 residues. The V end was cut by 0 bases, the J end by 3 bases, with 3 bases between. CDR3 sequence reads: CSARDYYEQYF. The CDR3, as DNA: TGCAGTGCTAGAGACTACTACGAGCAGTACTTC.

This clone was observed a handful of times. The chain carries TRBV30 and TRBJ2-1, with D possibly TRBD2 on 6 matching bases. This CDR3 contains 11 residues. The germline V gene has CDR1 GTSNPN and CDR2 SVGIG (reference sequence). V was shortened by 3 bases and J by 10 bases, with 10 bases between the two germline ends. DNA of the CDR3: TGTGCCTGGAGCCCGCGGGACGAGCAGTTCTTC. Its protein is CAWSPRDEQFF. Based on the CDR3 plus reference TRBV30 and TRBJ2-1, the full variable domain is SQTIHQWPATLVQPVGSPLSLECTVEGTSNPNLYWYRQAAGRGLQLLFYSVGIGQISSEVPQNLSASRPQDRQFILSSKKLLLSDSGFYLCAWSPRDEQFFGPGTRLTVL.

The chain uses TRBV6-6 and TRBJ2-3; 7 positions match TRBD1. The CDR3 is made up of 16 amino acids. Germline trimming cut 0 bases from V and 0 bases from J; bases unmatched to any gene: 3. Germline V lookup: CDR1 MNHNY, CDR2 SVGAGI (reference sequence). For the CDR3, the DNA is TGTGCCAGCAGTTACTCTACAGGGGACAGCACAGATACGCAGTATTTT. Its protein is CASSYSTGDSTDTQYF.

The chain uses TRBV24-1 and TRBJ2-5; tentatively, D is TRBD2 (5 bases). This CDR3 has 15 residues. From germline, CDR1 is KGHDR and CDR2 SFDVKD. Trimming removed 4 bases from V and 3 bases from J, with 14 bases in between. This chain's CDR3 is CATSERVSAKETQYF. CDR3 DNA sequence: TGTGCCACCAGTGAGCGGGTTAGTGCCAAAGAGACCCAGTACTTC.

The chain links TRBV30 to TRBJ2-3; a possible D gene is TRBD1 (5 bases). CDR3 length: 13 residues. Germline V lookup: CDR1 GTSNPN, CDR2 SVGIG (reference sequence). Between the trimmed V and J ends, which lost 2 bases and 7 bases, there was a span of 13 bases. CDR3 residues: CAWSPDSRYTQYF. Here the CDR3 DNA reads TGTGCCTGGAGTCCAGACAGTCGATATACGCAGTATTTT.

The J gene is TRBJ1-2, the V gene TRBV18, with unresolved D. This CDR3 is 14 amino acids long. The germline V gene has CDR1 KGHSH and CDR2 LQKENI. Trimming stripped 2 bases from V and 1 base from J, with 8 bases between. Here the CDR3 reads CASSPGPLNYGYTF. The CDR3 region has the DNA TGTGCCAGCTCACCAGGCCCGCTTAACTATGGCTACACCTTC.